This T cell receptor beta chain came from a study of blood T cell repertoires in COVID-19. Background on the study: The United States, Italy and Spain supplied acute and convalescent COVID-19 samples. PBMCs, B-cell-depleted T cells, or T cells provided the cDNA or gDNA that made up the material.

As handled by the study authors: The assay estimated nucleated cells by amplifying reference gene primers. Clones were read by immunoSEQ multiplex PCR, and TCRdb kept only the in-frame ones, dropping some. The V and J calls and the clone size are those of that table, but D and trimming were determined from the DNA. The sample includes roughly 39,000 clones, 70% to 90% of them seen just once. This CDR3 is built from 16 residues. V was shortened by 1 base and J by 4 bases, with 16 bases between the two germline ends. Germline V gene lookup returns CDR1 LGHDT and CDR2 YNNKEL (reference sequence). The material sequenced was peripheral blood. This clonotype was sampled from a human donor in a cohort sampled during active COVID-19. V and J are TRBV3-1 (or the pseudogene TRBV3-2) and TRBJ1-2; D is undetermined. CDR3 amino acids: CASSQALLTVGYGYTF. For the CDR3, the DNA is TGTGCCAGCAGCCAAGCCCTTTTAACAGTTGGCTATGGCTACACCTTC.